The clone carrying this T cell receptor beta chain showed up many times. What it binds is not known. The data originate from a study of T cells after yellow fever vaccination. Across the study: Fractions containing few cells were prepared with SMART-Seq v4 Ultra Low Input.

V dropped 0 bases and J dropped 5; count of bases not matched to a gene: 2. The CDR3 length is 15 residues. Germline lookup yields CDR1 SGDLS and CDR2 YYNGEE. Study results and caveats: Although most clonotypes did not, a small share appeared in both CD4 and CD8 compartments. Most primary-vaccination clones recurred post-booster (roughly 96% CD4, about 87% CD8).

As TCR cDNA was made by 5'RACE template switching, a universal primer site and UMIs were added. TCRdb re-derived calls from the 5' RACE reads in MiXCR, one entry per CDR3 protein. Among around 68,000 distinct CDR3 sequences listed, around 7.1% were seen once. The rearrangement links TRBV9 to TRBJ1-5, with 10 bases identical to TRBD1. This TCR derives from a man aged 18 to 29 who received the YFV17D yellow fever vaccine. The sequences come from CD8+ T cells sorted from PBMCs, collected more than 8 days after the first yellow fever vaccination. CDR3 region: CASSVDGTGDQPQHF. Written as DNA, the CDR3 is TGTGCCAGCAGCGTAGATGGGACAGGGGATCAGCCCCAGCATTTT.